Following are 13 T cell receptor beta chains from one sample sequenced in a study of cytomegalovirus exposure and HLA in healthy donors. With 60 Vbeta and 13 Jbeta primers, the PCR was carried out. Measured with immunoSEQ multiplex PCR; TCRdb has only the in-frame clones, and not every one. The sample lists 180,000 or so clones, around 81% occurring once. The sequenced sample was PBMCs. The receptors stem from a woman in her 30s in good health and CMV-seropositive.

In its sample, this clone was seen once. The chain couples TRBV28 to TRBJ1-2; D gene ambiguous. Germline-derived CDR1 and CDR2 are MDHEN and SYDVKM. This CDR3 has 16 amino acids. Trimming pared 2 bases from V and 4 bases from J, leaving 17 bases between. CDR3 in amino acids: CASSLDRGRLAYGYTF. CDR3 DNA: TGTGCCAGCAGTTTAGACCGCGGGCGATTGGCCTATGGCTACACCTTC.

The chain employs TRBV9 and TRBJ1-4; D gene ambiguous. Trimming removed 4 bases at V and 6 bases at J, with 22 bases between. CDR1 is SGDLS and CDR2 is YYNGEE in the germline V gene. This CDR3 is 17 amino acids long. The CDR3 nucleotides read TGTGCCAGCAGCTCCAACCCCAATTCCGGAGGGCATGAAAAACTGTTTTTT. The encoded protein is CASSSNPNSGGHEKLFF.

The CDR3 coding sequence is TGTGCCAGTAGCGACGGGACTTACTACAATGAGCAGTTCTTC. Its translation: CASSDGTYYNEQFF. The chain couples TRBV19 to TRBJ2-1; tentatively, D is TRBD2 (6 bases). The CDR3 extends over 14 amino acids. V lost 6 bases and J 3 bases, leaving 12 bases between the germline ends. CDR1 is LNHDA and CDR2 is SQIVND in the germline V gene (reference sequence). The full variable domain, its missing parts supplied by reference TRBV19 and TRBJ2-1, is DGGITQSPKYLFRKEGQNVTLSCEQNLNHDAMYWYRQDPGQGLRLIYYSQIVNDFQKGDIAEGYSVSREKKESFPLTVTSAQKNPTAFYLCASSDGTYYNEQFFGPGTRLTVL.

The V call is TRBV28, the J call TRBJ1-6, with D unclear. Trimming took 2 bases from V and 6 from J, leaving 11 bases between them. The CDR3 runs to 15 residues. Germline V gene data show CDR1 as MDHEN and CDR2 as SYDVKM. The CDR3 spells CASSLVADLNSPLHF. The CDR3 bases are TGTGCCAGCAGTTTAGTGGCAGATCTTAATTCACCCCTCCACTTT. The whole variable domain, filled in from reference TRBV28 and TRBJ1-6, reads DVKVTQSSRYLVKRTGEKVFLECVQDMDHENMFWYRQDPGLGLRLIYFSYDVKMKEKGDIPEGYSVSREKKERFSLILESASTNQTSMYLCASSLVADLNSPLHFGNGTRLTVT.

The chain is built from TRBV19 and TRBJ2-7, with 8 nucleotides matching TRBD1. The V gene end was trimmed by 6 bases and the J gene end by 6 bases; junction bases not matched to a gene: 7. CDR1 is LNHDA, CDR2 SQIVND, per germline (reference sequence). The CDR3 has 13 residues. The CDR3 region is CASSLDRVSEQYF. The DNA of the CDR3 is TGTGCCAGTAGCCTGGACAGGGTCAGCGAGCAGTACTTC.

The V call is TRBV19, the J call TRBJ1-5; tentative D call: TRBD1 (6 bases). The CDR3 sequence is 13 residues long. V lost 7 bases and J 7 bases, leaving 14 bases between the germline ends. Germline loops: CDR1 LNHDA, CDR2 SQIVND (reference sequence). CDR3 coding DNA: TGTGCCAGTAAGGACAGAGGAGGACAGCCCCAGCATTTT. This sequence encodes CASKDRGGQPQHF.

The gene calls are TRBV9 and TRBJ2-7, with 7 nucleotides matching TRBD2. The ends lost 0 bases at V and 1 base at J; junction bases unmatched: 4. Germline V gene data show CDR1 as SGDLS and CDR2 as YYNGEE. This CDR3 has 15 amino acids. CDR3 loop: CASSVASGGSYEQYF. The CDR3 region has the DNA TGTGCCAGCAGCGTAGCATCGGGGGGTTCCTACGAGCAGTACTTC.

This clone was seen a single time. V and J are TRBV27 and TRBJ2-1, with TRBD2 matching 8 bases. Germline V gives CDR1 MNHEY, CDR2 SMNVEV (reference sequence). This CDR3 contains 16 residues. V was pared by 5 bases and J by 6 bases, with 12 bases of the junction left unmatched. CDR3 DNA sequence: TGTGCCAGCAGTAATTCAGCGGGAGAGGTCGCCAATGAGCAGTTCTTC. Translating gives CASSNSAGEVANEQFF.

The CDR3 region is CASSPGQGSNWGLWAEAFF. Written as DNA, the CDR3 is TGTGCCAGCAGCCCGGGACAGGGTAGTAACTGGGGTTTGTGGGCTGAAGCTTTCTTT. The chain has TRBV7-9 and TRBJ1-1; the match to TRBD1 covers 9 bases. Germline assignment: CDR1 SEHNR and CDR2 FQNEAQ (reference sequence). The CDR3 spans 19 residues. V was pared by 5 bases and J by 6 bases, with 22 bases of the junction left unmatched.

This clone came up a few times. This chain joins TRBV27 and TRBJ1-3; possible D gene TRBD1, 6 bases. Germline-derived CDR1 and CDR2 are MNHEY and SMNVEV (reference sequence). The CDR3 extends over 14 amino acids. V dropped 6 bases and J dropped 4 bases, with 13 bases sitting between them. The CDR3 region has the DNA TGTGCCAGCAGCCCCGGGACAACGGGAAACACCATATATTTT. This encodes CASSPGTTGNTIYF.

The rearrangement joins TRBV7-9 to TRBJ2-7, with a tentative D call TRBD2 (6 bases). This CDR3 has 15 amino acids. Germline V gives CDR1 SEHNR, CDR2 FQNEAQ (reference sequence). Trimming stripped 2 bases from V and 10 bases from J, with 21 bases between. The CDR3 bases are TGTGCCAGCAGCTTAAATGCGGGGTATAATGTGGAACAGTACTTC. Protein sequence: CASSLNAGYNVEQYF.

This clone was recorded once. The chain recombines TRBV7-2 with TRBJ1-1; TRBD1 matches 7 bases. The CDR3 covers 14 residues. Per the germline V gene, CDR1 is SGHTA and CDR2 is FQGNSA. The ends lost 5 bases at V and 1 base at J; junction bases unmatched: 4. In DNA form, the CDR3 reads TGTGCCAGCAGCCCCGGGACAGCGAACACTGAAGCTTTCTTT. Encoded protein: CASSPGTANTEAFF.

V is TRBV5-1 and J is TRBJ2-7; weak D call: TRBD1 (5 bases). This CDR3 has 14 residues. Trimming pared 2 bases from V and 2 bases from J, leaving 11 bases between. The germline V gene encodes CDR1 SGHRS and CDR2 YFSETQ. CDR3 nucleotides: TGCGCCAGCAGCTTAGGCAGGGAACCCTACGAGCAGTACTTC. Translating gives CASSLGREPYEQYF.